This T cell receptor beta chain is drawn from a study of T cells in localized non-small cell lung cancer. General study findings and limits: The study linked higher blood T cell density to longer overall survival. In adjacent lung, a median roughly 60 of the top 100 tumor clones were found. Investigators sequenced only a single tumor region, leaving heterogeneity possible. There was higher T cell clonality in uninvolved adjacent lung than in tumor, and it was highest there.

Using immunoSEQ multiplex PCR, the repertoire was profiled, and TCRdb retains in-frame clones only, with some absent. The sample has some 51,000 clones, 80% to 90% seen once. To note about this clone: The antigen is not known.

Germline V lookup: CDR1 GTSNPN, CDR2 SVGIG (reference sequence). The CDR3 is 14 amino acids. V lost 1 base and J lost 3; bases outside the gene matches: 3. The rearrangement joins TRBV30 to TRBJ2-3; 8 nucleotides match TRBD1. The material was peripheral blood, obtained before any cancer treatment. The sequence came from a woman aged 35 to 69 with stage I lung adenocarcinoma. The CDR3 nucleotides are TGTGCCTGGAGTGGGGACAGGTGGACAGATACGCAGTATTTT. As protein: CAWSGDRWTDTQYF.